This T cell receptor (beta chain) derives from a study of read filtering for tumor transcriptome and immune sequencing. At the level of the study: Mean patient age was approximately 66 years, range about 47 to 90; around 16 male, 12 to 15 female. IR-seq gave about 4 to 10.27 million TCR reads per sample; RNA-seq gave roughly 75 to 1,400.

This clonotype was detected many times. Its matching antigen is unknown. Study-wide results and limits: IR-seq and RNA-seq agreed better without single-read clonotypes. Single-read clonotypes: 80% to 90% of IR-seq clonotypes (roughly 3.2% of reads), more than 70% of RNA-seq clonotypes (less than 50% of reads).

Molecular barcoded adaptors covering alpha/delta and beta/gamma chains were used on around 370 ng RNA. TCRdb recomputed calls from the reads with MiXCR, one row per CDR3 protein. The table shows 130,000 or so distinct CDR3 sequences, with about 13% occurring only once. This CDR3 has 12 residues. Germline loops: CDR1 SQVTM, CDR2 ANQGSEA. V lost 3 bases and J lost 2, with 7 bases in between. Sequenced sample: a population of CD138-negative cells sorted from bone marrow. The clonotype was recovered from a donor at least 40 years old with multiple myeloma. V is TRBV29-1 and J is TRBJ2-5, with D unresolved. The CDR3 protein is CSVDFGQETQYF. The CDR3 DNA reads TGCAGCGTTGACTTCGGACAAGAGACCCAGTACTTC.